The next 28 T cell receptor beta chains were all read from a single sample in a study of CD8 T cells in ankylosing spondylitis. TCRdb processed the 5' RACE reads anew with MiXCR; each CDR3 protein has one entry. The sample lists a few hundred thousand distinct CDR3 sequences, 24% occurring once. Sequencing was done on a sample of blood, either unsorted or a sorted T cell fraction (not recorded which). These TCRs come from a male donor with ankylosing spondylitis or in good health (not recorded which).

In this sample, this clonotype turned up a few times. The chain employs TRBV6-1 and TRBJ2-7; the D gene is possibly TRBD1 (6 bases). The germline V gene encodes CDR1 MNHNS and CDR2 SASEGT. Trimming stripped 6 bases from V and 2 bases from J, with 20 bases between. CDR3 length: 16 amino acids. The CDR3 reads CASRTTSAQGTYEQYF. In DNA form, the CDR3 reads TGTGCCAGCAGAACGACCTCAGCACAGGGTACCTACGAGCAGTACTTC.

This clonotype appeared many times. The genes are TRBV29-1 and TRBJ2-5, with D perhaps TRBD1 or TRBD2 (5 bases each). Germline V gives CDR1 SQVTM, CDR2 ANQGSEA. The V and J ends lost 4 bases and 5 bases respectively, with 14 bases between them. There are 13 residues in the CDR3. In DNA form, the CDR3 reads TGCAGCGTTGGGGACCGTCGGCAGGAGACCCAGTACTTC. Its protein product is CSVGDRRQETQYF. The full variable domain, in which reference TRBV29-1 and TRBJ2-5 provide the parts outside the CDR3, is SAVISQKPSRDICQRGTSLTIQCQVDSQVTMMFWYRQQPGQSLTLIATANQGSEATYESGFVIDKFPISRPNLTFSTLTVSNMSPEDSSIYLCSVGDRRQETQYFGPGTRLLVL.

The rearrangement uses TRBV6-1 and TRBJ2-5; a possible D gene is TRBD1 (6 bases). CDR1 is MNHNS and CDR2 is SASEGT in the germline V gene. The CDR3 contains 14 residues. V was clipped by 4 bases and J by 2 bases, with 11 bases between them. The CDR3 bases are TGTGCCAGCAGTGGGACAGCAATACAAGAGACCCAGTACTTC. Residues: CASSGTAIQETQYF.

This clonotype was detected ten times or more. This chain connects TRBV20-1 to TRBJ1-1; D is undetermined. V was shortened by 6 bases and J by 1 base, with 6 bases between the two germline ends. There are 11 residues in the CDR3. The V gene's germline CDR1 is DFQATT and CDR2 SNEGSKA (reference sequence). The CDR3 here is CSAIKNTEAFF. DNA of the CDR3: TGCAGTGCCATAAAGAACACTGAAGCTTTCTTT.

In this sample, this clonotype turned up a few times. The J gene is TRBJ1-6, the V gene TRBV20-1; 11 nucleotides agree with TRBD1. The CDR3 runs 16 residues. The trim removed 0 bases at V and 6 bases at J, leaving 4 bases unmatched. Germline lookup yields CDR1 DFQATT and CDR2 SNEGSKA (reference sequence). CDR3 region: CSARDGGQGVNSPLHF. The CDR3 DNA sequence: TGCAGTGCTAGAGATGGGGGACAGGGGGTTAATTCACCCCTCCACTTT.

This chain uses TRBV6-5 with TRBJ1-5, with D perhaps matching TRBD1 (5 bases). CDR3 length equals 13 residues. Looked up from germline, CDR1 is MNHEY and CDR2 is SVGAGI. V lost 6 bases and J lost 4, with 10 bases in between. CDR3 amino acids: CASSYRLNQPQHF. The CDR3, as DNA: TGTGCCAGCAGCTACAGGTTAAATCAGCCCCAGCATTTT.

The chain joins TRBV29-1 to TRBJ2-5; 7 bases match TRBD1. This CDR3 contains 12 residues. Looked up from germline, CDR1 is SQVTM and CDR2 is ANQGSEA. The junction had 4 bases not matched to a gene; V was cut back by 4 bases and J by 5 bases. This chain's CDR3 is CSVAQGLETQYF. CDR3 sequence (DNA): TGCAGCGTTGCACAGGGGCTGGAGACCCAGTACTTC.

Concerning this clonotype: A read error may be the cause here, since a much bigger clone is one base away. V gene TRBV28 combines with J gene TRBJ2-5; D is unresolved. The CDR3 sequence is 14 residues long. Looked up from germline, CDR1 is MDHEN and CDR2 is SYDVKM. In DNA form, the CDR3 reads TGTACCAGCAGTTTAAGGGCAGTACAAGAGACCCAGTACTTC. It yields the protein CTSSLRAVQETQYF.

This chain connects TRBV6-2 or TRBV6-3 to TRBJ2-7, with D tentatively TRBD1 (5 bases). This CDR3 is built from 13 residues. Germline V lookup: CDR1 MNHEY, CDR2 SVGEGT. With 10 bases removed from V and 1 base from J, the gap between germline ends came to 14 bases. CDR3 amino acids: CATLTDSSYEQYF. The CDR3 DNA sequence: TGTGCCACCCTAACAGACAGTTCCTACGAGCAGTACTTC.

This rearrangement joins TRBV11-2 to TRBJ2-7; weak D call: TRBD1 (5 bases). Germline values: CDR1 SGHAT, CDR2 FQNNGV. V dropped 2 bases and J dropped 2 bases, with 10 bases sitting between them. This CDR3 is 14 amino acids long. The CDR3 here is CASSLSSQAYEQYF. The CDR3 DNA is TGTGCCAGCAGCTTAAGCTCACAGGCCTACGAGCAGTACTTC.

This clonotype showed up many times. The chain recombines TRBV20-1 with TRBJ2-5; TRBD2 agrees at 10 bases. The V segment lost 3 bases and the J segment 1 base; nucleotides outside the gene matches: 2. This CDR3 has 14 residues. Looked up from germline, CDR1 is DFQATT and CDR2 is SNEGSKA (reference sequence). CDR3 loop: CSARASGSQETQYF. The CDR3, as DNA: TGCAGTGCTAGGGCTAGCGGGAGCCAAGAGACCCAGTACTTC.

This chain joins TRBV12-3 or TRBV12-4 and TRBJ1-1, with a weak D call TRBD1 (6 bases). The germline V and J ends were trimmed by 6 bases and 1 base, with 12 bases remaining between them. The CDR3 is made up of 14 amino acids. The CDR3 here is CASSTGAANTEAFF. The CDR3 nucleotides read TGTGCCAGCAGCACGGGGGCAGCGAACACTGAAGCTTTCTTT.

The chain employs TRBV29-1 and TRBJ2-5; D is undetermined. Germline CDR1 reads SQVTM; CDR2 reads ANQGSEA. V dropped 4 bases and J dropped 3 bases, with 6 bases sitting between them. The CDR3 spans 11 residues. The CDR3 loop is CSVAGEETQYF. The DNA for the CDR3 is TGCAGCGTTGCTGGGGAAGAGACCCAGTACTTC. The whole variable domain, filled in from reference TRBV29-1 and TRBJ2-5, reads SAVISQKPSRDICQRGTSLTIQCQVDSQVTMMFWYRQQPGQSLTLIATANQGSEATYESGFVIDKFPISRPNLTFSTLTVSNMSPEDSSIYLCSVAGEETQYFGPGTRLLVL.

This clonotype was picked up many times. The chain carries TRBV11-2 and TRBJ1-3, with D possibly matching TRBD1 (6 bases). The germline V gene has CDR1 SGHAT and CDR2 FQNNGV. There are 15 residues in the CDR3. Trimming cost V 0 bases and J 2 bases, with 8 bases left between them. CDR3 DNA: TGTGCCAGCAGCTTAGAAGGGGGGCCTGGAAACACCATATATTTT. Encoded protein: CASSLEGGPGNTIYF.

This clonotype was found a few times. The chain combines TRBV7-2 with TRBJ2-7; D may be TRBD1 (6 bases). The V end lost 3 bases, the J end lost 3 bases, and 15 bases lay between the germline ends. CDR1 SGHTA and CDR2 FQGNSA come from the germline V gene. This CDR3 region has 15 residues. In DNA, the CDR3 is TGTGCCAGCAGCTTGTCTGGAACAGGGAACTACGAGCAGTACTTC. Its protein product is CASSLSGTGNYEQYF.

The chain links TRBV6-5 to TRBJ2-3; D is possibly TRBD2 (7 bases). Looked up from germline, CDR1 is MNHEY and CDR2 is SVGAGI. The CDR3 runs 16 residues. The V and J ends lost 2 bases and 6 bases respectively, with 18 bases between them. CDR3: CASSYPRGGGRDTQYF. The CDR3 DNA reads TGTGCCAGCAGTTACCCGAGGGGGGGCGGGCGTGATACGCAGTATTTT.

This clonotype appeared many times. J is TRBJ1-1 and V is TRBV5-5; D not resolved. This CDR3 has 14 amino acids. Per the germline V gene, CDR1 is SGHKS and CDR2 is YYEKEE (reference sequence). Trimming removed 2 bases from V and 4 bases from J, with 12 bases in between. DNA of the CDR3: TGTGCCAGCAGCTTCGGGAGGGTCGGCACTGAAGCTTTCTTT. This gives the protein CASSFGRVGTEAFF.

This clonotype was detected many times. The chain is built from TRBV7-6 and TRBJ1-1, with 7 bases that match TRBD1. With 5 bases clipped from V and 6 bases from J, the junction kept 15 bases outside the gene matches. Germline-derived CDR1 and CDR2 are SGHVS and FNYEAQ. The CDR3 totals 16 residues. Here the CDR3 DNA reads TGTGCCAGCAGCCCCGTTATTCGACAGGGCTTCTCTGAAGCTTTCTTT. Amino acid sequence: CASSPVIRQGFSEAFF.

This clonotype was seen a handful of times. The rearrangement uses TRBV10-3 and TRBJ1-3; D ambiguous. V gave up 6 bases and J gave up 0 bases, with 6 bases separating them. The germline V gene has CDR1 ENHRY and CDR2 SYGVKD. CDR3 length: 13 residues. CDR3 DNA: TGTGCCATCAGAGGGAGCTCTGGAAACACCATATATTTT. This encodes CAIRGSSGNTIYF.

This clonotype has only a few counts. This chain uses TRBV10-3 with TRBJ2-3; 14 bases map to TRBD2. The CDR3 sequence is 15 residues long. CDR1 is ENHRY, CDR2 SYGVKD, per germline. V trimming: 10 bases; J trimming: 3 bases; junction bases outside the gene matches: 6. The CDR3 sequence: CATRLAGGPTDTQYF. CDR3 DNA sequence: TGTGCCACCAGACTAGCGGGGGGGCCGACAGATACGCAGTATTTT.

This chain links TRBV2 with TRBJ2-5; tentative D call: TRBD2 (6 bases). From germline, CDR1 is SNHLY and CDR2 FYNNEI. Deletions cut 7 bases from V and 1 base from J, with 13 bases between. The CDR3 totals 14 residues. The CDR3 loop reads CASNPGTFQETQYF. The CDR3 DNA is TGTGCCAGCAATCCCGGGACTTTCCAAGAGACCCAGTACTTC.

Ten or more counts support this clonotype. J is TRBJ1-1 and V is TRBV12-3 or TRBV12-4; D gene uncertain. Trimming shortened V by 6 bases and J by 1 base, and 3 bases separated the two germline ends. The CDR3 covers 11 residues. CDR3 loop: CASRENTEAFF. CDR3 in DNA: TGTGCCAGCAGAGAGAACACTGAAGCTTTCTTT.

A note on this clonotype: A much larger clone sits a single nucleotide away, making a read error possible. The chain recombines TRBV12-3 or TRBV12-4 with TRBJ2-3, with TRBD2 matching over 7 bases. This CDR3 comprises 14 residues. The V and J ends lost 3 bases and 1 base, in that order; junction bases with no gene match: 1. The DNA of the CDR3 is TGTGCCAGCAGTTTTACTAGCGGCACAGATACGCAGTATTTT. Protein sequence: CASSFTSGTDTQYF.

The gene calls are TRBV7-2 and TRBJ1-2, with D possibly matching TRBD1 (6 bases). Trimming removed 5 bases from V and 2 bases from J, with 15 bases in between. This CDR3 has 15 amino acids. Per germline, CDR1 SGHTA and CDR2 FQGNSA. Here the CDR3 DNA reads TGTGCCAGCAGCCCGAGTGGGGGCAGAAACTATGGCTACACCTTC. This translates into CASSPSGGRNYGYTF.

The chain employs TRBV5-4 and TRBJ2-3; 12 bases line up with TRBD2. Germline lookup yields CDR1 SGHNT and CDR2 YYREEE (reference sequence). V shed 3 bases, J shed 0 bases, and the junction held 5 bases outside the gene matches. The CDR3 extends over 17 amino acids. CDR3 amino acids: CASSWGTSGPSTDTQYF. The CDR3 DNA follows: TGTGCCAGCAGCTGGGGGACTAGCGGGCCTAGCACAGATACGCAGTATTTT.

This clonotype was observed at least ten times. The chain employs TRBV29-1 and TRBJ1-4; TRBD1 might be the D (5 bases). The CDR3 extends over 14 amino acids. Trimming shortened V by 7 bases and J by 2 bases, and 14 bases separated the two germline ends. The germline gives CDR1 SQVTM, CDR2 ANQGSEA. The CDR3 protein is CSARQSTTNEKLFF. The CDR3 nucleotides read TGCAGCGCTCGACAGTCTACCACTAATGAAAAACTGTTTTTT.

This clonotype was counted ten times or more. This rearrangement joins TRBV12-3 or TRBV12-4 to TRBJ2-2; D remains unclear. This CDR3 is built from 15 residues. With 6 bases removed from V and 3 bases from J, the gap between germline ends came to 14 bases. The CDR3 is CASSPRPYHTGELFF. CDR3 coding DNA: TGTGCCAGCAGCCCCAGGCCTTATCACACCGGGGAGCTGTTTTTT.

This clonotype showed up many times. J is TRBJ2-5 and V is TRBV3-1, with D maybe TRBD2 (5 bases). The length of the CDR3 is 14 residues. Germline values: CDR1 LGHDT, CDR2 YNNKEL (reference sequence). V lost 1 base, J lost 5 bases, and 11 bases lay in between. CDR3 nucleotides: TGTGCCAGCAGCCAAGGTTCTCGGGGTGAGACCCAGTACTTC. Translating it yields CASSQGSRGETQYF.